The 10 T cell receptor beta chains presented below share a single source sample, sequenced in a study of T cell repertoires in cytomegalovirus infection. TCRdb itself ran the reads through MiXCR, one entry per CDR3 protein. The table records 250,000 to 300,000 distinct CDR3 sequences, about 26% of them present only once. Sequencing was carried out using PBMCs. The receptors originated from a human donor in good health (CMV status not recorded). Some clones in this sample may be carry-over from other donors' samples.

This clonotype was observed at least ten times. This rearrangement joins TRBV7-2 to TRBJ2-3; the match to TRBD1 covers 9 bases. With V trimmed by 8 bases and J by 9 bases, 9 bases remained unmatched. The CDR3 loop spans 13 amino acids. Per germline, CDR1 SGHTA and CDR2 FQGNSA. As DNA, the CDR3 is TGTGCCAGCCGGGACAGGGACAGATTGACGCAGTATTTT. Translated: CASRDRDRLTQYF.

The V and J genes are TRBV12-3 or TRBV12-4 and TRBJ1-5; weak D call: TRBD1 (5 bases). Trimming removed 8 bases from V and 0 bases from J, with 8 bases in between. This CDR3 contains 13 residues. In DNA, the CDR3 is TGTGCCAGCCTGGGGCGTAGCAATCAGCCCCAGCATTTT. It specifies CASLGRSNQPQHF.

V and J are TRBV11-2 and TRBJ1-4; D gene unclear. The CDR3 sequence is 15 residues long. Trimming pared 5 bases from V and 0 bases from J, leaving 10 bases between. Germline lookup yields CDR1 SGHAT and CDR2 FQNNGV. CDR3 protein: CASSPNSATNEKLFF. CDR3 nucleotide sequence: TGTGCCAGCAGCCCTAACTCTGCAACTAATGAAAAACTGTTTTTT.

About this clonotype itself: A read error may be the cause here, since a much bigger clone is one base away. The rearrangement joins TRBV7-2 to TRBJ2-5; D is perhaps TRBD2 (6 bases). This CDR3 spans 14 amino acids. Germline CDR1 is SGHTA and CDR2 is FQGNSA. The CDR3 sequence: CATSFSGLQETQYF. Here the CDR3 DNA reads TGTGCCACCAGCTTTAGCGGACTCCAAGAGACCCAGTACTTC.

V and J are TRBV28 and TRBJ2-2; maybe TRBD1 (6 bases). This CDR3 has 15 residues. The germline V gene encodes CDR1 MDHEN and CDR2 SYDVKM. Trimming took off 7 bases at V and 1 base at J, with 13 bases between the two ends. CDR3 sequence reads: CASKTGTLNTGELFF. The CDR3 nucleotides are TGTGCCAGCAAGACCGGGACATTGAACACCGGGGAGCTGTTTTTT.

The chain joins TRBV14 to TRBJ1-1; maybe TRBD1 (5 bases). V shed 4 bases and J shed 10 bases, with 13 bases lying between them. This CDR3 region has 12 residues. The V gene's germline CDR1 is SGHDN and CDR2 FVKESK. CDR3 in DNA: TGTGCCAGCAGCCTGGGCGTCGGGGGAGCTTTCTTT. This translates into CASSLGVGGAFF.

This clonotype was seen only a few times. This sequence joins TRBV24-1 and TRBJ2-5; possibly TRBD2 for D (5 bases). Trimming left V 8 bases short and J 3 bases short, with 6 bases between. CDR1 KGHDR and CDR2 SFDVKD come from the germline V gene. The CDR3 length is 11 residues. CDR3 in DNA: TGTGCCACCATGGGAGAAGAGACCCAGTACTTC. Residues: CATMGEETQYF.

At least ten counts were recorded for this clonotype. The gene calls are TRBV7-8 and TRBJ1-3; D is ambiguous. The CDR3 has 19 amino acids. V was clipped by 6 bases and J by 0 bases, with 24 bases between them. Germline V gene lookup returns CDR1 SGHVS and CDR2 FQNEAQ. CDR3 sequence: CASSTEGGSPSVSGNTIYF. The CDR3 region has the DNA TGTGCCAGCAGTACCGAGGGTGGGTCACCATCCGTCTCTGGAAACACCATATATTTT. Together with reference TRBV7-8 and TRBJ1-3, the CDR3 gives the full variable domain: GAGVSQSPRYKVAKRGQDVALRCDPISGHVSLFWYQQALGQGPEFLTYFQNEAQLDKSGLPSDRFFAERPEGSVSTLKIQRTQQEDSAVYLCASSTEGGSPSVSGNTIYFGEGSWLTVV.

Points on this clonotype: At one end, the junction sequence differs from germline, possibly due to a read error. The chain recombines TRBV27 with TRBJ1-6; the D is unclear. There are 13 residues in the CDR3. Germline V CDR1 and CDR2: MNHEY, SMNVEV (reference sequence). The CDR3 sequence: CSSSLSAYSPLHF. In nucleotides, the CDR3 is TGTTCCAGCAGTTTATCGGCTTATTCACCCCTCCACTTT.

The gene calls are TRBV23-1 and TRBJ1-5; 7 nucleotides line up with TRBD1. TRBV23-1 is labeled an ORF, and its function is uncertain. The length of the CDR3 is 16 residues. With 3 bases clipped from V and 2 bases from J, the junction kept 7 bases outside the gene matches. In nucleotides, the CDR3 is TGCGCCAGCAGTCACCAGGGGGAGGGGGGCAATCAGCCCCAGCATTTT. The encoded protein is CASSHQGEGGNQPQHF.